This TCR beta chain was found in a study of tumor and adjacent non-tumor tissue in lung cancer. Turning to the study itself: Stage I to III disease affected 9 to 10 men and roughly five women aged about 31 to 76. Samples averaged around 4 million productive TCRbeta reads each. General observations from the study: In normal lung, the top 100 clones were significantly more dominant than in tumor. Significantly higher TCR diversity was found in tumor than normal lung.

Regarding this clonotype: Antigen unknown.

Three rounds of nested PCR, following a modified ARM-PCR protocol, produced the TCRbeta library. TCRdb independently ran MiXCR on the multiplex PCR reads; one entry per CDR3 protein. The sample shows some 100,000 distinct CDR3 sequences, 75% of them seen only once. No cell sorting was done before RNA was extracted from the tissue. CDR1 and CDR2 (germline): DFQATT, SNEGSKA (reference sequence). This CDR3 is 15 amino acids long. V shed 8 bases and J 0 bases; nucleotides not matched to a gene: 12. Sequencing used lung tumor tissue. The V and J genes are TRBV20-1 and TRBJ2-7, with 8 bases fitting TRBD2. The TCR originated in a woman aged 60-75 years with non-small cell lung cancer. CDR3 loop: CSTPTTSGSSYEQYF. In nucleotides, the CDR3 is TGCAGTACTCCAACTACTAGCGGTAGCTCCTACGAGCAGTACTTC.